One sample yielded the 6 T cell receptor beta chains listed below, sequenced in a study of blood T cell repertoires in COVID-19. Sequencing was performed with immunoSEQ multiplex PCR; in TCRdb, only in-frame clones are kept and a portion is missing. The sample consists of about 59,000 clones, 70% to 80% of them appearing once. Source material: peripheral blood. These receptors all come from a man in his 60s with acute or convalescent COVID-19.

V is TRBV28 and J is TRBJ2-7; 11 bases line up with TRBD2. J lost 2 bases, V lost 5 bases, and 5 bases had no gene match. The germline gives CDR1 MDHEN, CDR2 SYDVKM. This CDR3 has 15 residues. Here the CDR3 reads CASSTGTSGAYEQYF. The CDR3 DNA is TGTGCCAGCAGTACCGGGACTAGCGGAGCCTACGAGCAGTACTTC. Looking up the rest from reference TRBV28 and TRBJ2-7 gives the full variable domain: DVKVTQSSRYLVKRTGEKVFLECVQDMDHENMFWYRQDPGLGLRLIYFSYDVKMKEKGDIPEGYSVSREKKERFSLILESASTNQTSMYLCASSTGTSGAYEQYFGPGTRLTVT.

The chain employs TRBV13 and TRBJ2-5; 15 bases match TRBD2. The CDR3 consists of 16 residues. In germline, CDR1 is PRHDT, CDR2 FYEKMQ (reference sequence). V shed 5 bases and J 4 bases; nucleotides not matched to a gene: 5. The CDR3 loop is CASSAGLAGGRETQYF. DNA of the CDR3: TGTGCCAGCAGCGCGGGACTAGCGGGAGGAAGAGAGACCCAGTACTTC.

This chain uses TRBV19 with TRBJ2-3; 7 nucleotides line up with TRBD1. CDR3 size: 14 residues. CDR1 LNHDA and CDR2 SQIVND come from the germline V gene (reference sequence). V gave up 3 bases and J gave up 7 bases; unmatched junction bases: 7. CDR3 DNA: TGTGCCAGTAGTATGAGAGGGGGCATAAATACGCAGTATTTT. Translation gives CASSMRGGINTQYF.

V and J are TRBV7-2 and TRBJ1-5, with 7 nucleotides matching TRBD1. V lost 7 bases, J lost 1 base, and 7 bases stayed unmatched. The CDR3 runs 15 residues. The V gene's germline CDR1 is SGHTA and CDR2 FQGNSA. CDR3 residues: CASMQGDGSNQPQHF. Written as DNA, the CDR3 is TGTGCCAGCATGCAGGGGGACGGAAGCAATCAGCCCCAGCATTTT.

The chain employs TRBV7-8 and TRBJ2-1; D is unclear. The V end was cut by 3 bases, the J end by 7 bases, with 4 bases between. The CDR3 spans 11 residues. Per germline, CDR1 SGHVS and CDR2 FQNEAQ. The CDR3 spells CASSFQNEQFF. CDR3 nucleotides: TGTGCCAGCAGCTTTCAGAATGAGCAGTTCTTC.

The count of this clone is one. The V and J genes are TRBV28 and TRBJ2-5, with TRBD2 matching over 7 bases. The CDR3 consists of 13 residues. The V and J ends lost 2 bases and 7 bases, in that order; junction bases with no gene match: 4. CDR1 MDHEN and CDR2 SYDVKM come from the germline V gene. The CDR3 coding sequence is TGTGCCAGCAGTTTAACTAGCGTGAGGACCCAGTACTTC. Translating gives CASSLTSVRTQYF.